The 17 T cell receptor beta chains in this list originate from one sample, sequenced in a study of blood T cell repertoires in COVID-19. The table came from immunoSEQ multiplex PCR; TCRdb's copy has only in-frame clones and leaves some out. The sample holds around 40,000 clones, approximately 87% seen once. The sample comprised peripheral blood. These receptors originate from a man between 35 and 55 years old with COVID-19, enrolled during active disease.

J is TRBJ1-4 and V is TRBV19; the match to TRBD1 covers 7 bases. The CDR3 length is 14 residues. The V gene's germline CDR1 is LNHDA and CDR2 SQIVND (reference sequence). V shed 5 bases and J 4 bases; nucleotides not matched to a gene: 4. This CDR3 is CASSRDSLNEKLFF. In DNA form, the CDR3 reads TGTGCCAGTAGTCGGGACAGCCTTAATGAAAAACTGTTTTTT.

This sequence joins TRBV10-1 and TRBJ2-7, with D tentatively TRBD1 (6 bases). The V end lost 2 bases, the J end lost 0 bases, and 8 bases lay between the germline ends. The CDR3 is made up of 14 amino acids. Per the germline V gene, CDR1 is WNHNN and CDR2 is SYGVQD (reference sequence). CDR3 loop: CASSEQQGSYEQYF. The CDR3 DNA sequence: TGCGCCAGCAGTGAGCAACAGGGCTCCTACGAGCAGTACTTC.

This chain joins TRBV2 and TRBJ2-1; 10 bases agree with TRBD1. Germline V gene sequence: CDR1 SNHLY, CDR2 FYNNEI. The CDR3 is 16 amino acids. J gave up 1 base and V 6 bases, and 6 bases lay outside the gene matches. CDR3 sequence (DNA): TGTGCCAGCAGCCTAGGGACAGGGGCATCCTACAATGAGCAGTTCTTC. This translates into CASSLGTGASYNEQFF.

The rearrangement joins TRBV11-2 to TRBJ2-2; TRBD1 matches at 9 bases. The V and J ends lost 3 bases and 7 bases, in that order; junction bases with no gene match: 6. Germline assignment: CDR1 SGHAT and CDR2 FQNNGV. CDR3 length: 15 residues. In nucleotides, the CDR3 is TGTGCCAGCAGCTTGGGACAGGGAATGGACGGGGAGCTGTTTTTT. Its protein is CASSLGQGMDGELFF.

V and J are TRBV30 and TRBJ1-3; D is unresolved. This CDR3 comprises 15 residues. V lost 0 bases and J 0 bases, leaving 9 bases between the germline ends. The germline V gene has CDR1 GTSNPN and CDR2 SVGIG (reference sequence). The CDR3 DNA reads as TGTGCCTGGAGTGTAATCCGGGGCTCTGGAAACACCATATATTTT. Its protein product is CAWSVIRGSGNTIYF.

This clone was detected only a few times. V usage is TRBV5-4 and J usage is TRBJ2-7; 11 nucleotides line up with TRBD1. Trimming took 1 base from V and 0 from J; bases not matched to a gene: 15. In germline, CDR1 is SGHNT, CDR2 YYREEE (reference sequence). The CDR3 has 20 residues. The CDR3 nucleotides are TGTGCCAGCAGCTTGCCGCGGGACAGGGGGAAGCGGGGGAGCTCCTACGAGCAGTACTTC. It is translated as CASSLPRDRGKRGSSYEQYF.

The J gene is TRBJ2-3, the V gene TRBV7-9, with 8 bases lining up with TRBD2. The ends lost 3 bases at V and 2 bases at J; junction bases unmatched: 4. Germline V gene sequence: CDR1 SEHNR, CDR2 FQNEAQ (reference sequence). The CDR3 runs 15 residues. The CDR3 DNA is TGTGCCAGCAGCTTCCTAGCGGGTAACACAGATACGCAGTATTTT. Protein sequence: CASSFLAGNTDTQYF.

The table lists this clone with a count of one. J is TRBJ1-1 and V is TRBV9; 10 positions agree with TRBD1. The trim removed 4 bases at V and 12 bases at J, leaving 9 bases unmatched. The CDR3 is 13 amino acids. Germline CDR1 SGDLS, CDR2 YYNGEE. This CDR3 is CASSPGQGKTTFF. The CDR3 nucleotides are TGTGCCAGCAGCCCGGGACAGGGGAAAACGACTTTCTTT.

The gene calls are TRBV27 and TRBJ2-2; 7 bases agree with TRBD2. Germline CDR1 MNHEY, CDR2 SMNVEV (reference sequence). J gave up 7 bases and V 8 bases, and 4 bases lay outside the gene matches. The CDR3 has 12 residues. CDR3 DNA sequence: TGTGCCAGCGTAGGGAGGGGCGGGGAGCTGTTTTTT. Residues: CASVGRGGELFF.

As concerns this clone: No DNA is shown, since the ends of the CDR3 on it are uncertain; the CDR3 is the one TCRdb lists. The rearrangement joins TRBV28 to TRBJ2-1; the D call in the table, TRBD2, was not verified against the DNA. CDR1 and CDR2 (germline): MDHEN, SYDVKM. Both ends counted, the CDR3 spans 16 residues. CDR3 sequence reads: CASSSSRGVAYNEQFF.

This clone showed up just a few times. This chain uses TRBV19 with TRBJ1-5, with a possible D match to TRBD1 (5 bases). This CDR3 has 13 amino acids. Germline V gene data show CDR1 as LNHDA and CDR2 as SQIVND (reference sequence). The ends were cut back, 7 bases at V and 9 bases at J, with 16 bases in the middle. The CDR3 nucleotides read TGTGCCAGTACACCGGGCGCCGGGGGGCCCCAGCATTTT. It encodes CASTPGAGGPQHF.

In this sample, this clone turned up a few times. V and J are TRBV29-1 and TRBJ1-5; 8 bases fit TRBD1. Germline trimming cut 6 bases from V and 1 base from J; bases unmatched to any gene: 5. The germline V gene has CDR1 SQVTM and CDR2 ANQGSEA. This CDR3 is 14 amino acids long. The CDR3 spells CSVLQGGSNQPQHF. In nucleotides, the CDR3 is TGCAGCGTACTACAGGGGGGAAGCAATCAGCCCCAGCATTTT. The variable domain in full, completed from reference TRBV29-1 and TRBJ1-5, reads SAVISQKPSRDICQRGTSLTIQCQVDSQVTMMFWYRQQPGQSLTLIATANQGSEATYESGFVIDKFPISRPNLTFSTLTVSNMSPEDSSIYLCSVLQGGSNQPQHFGDGTRLSIL.

This clone was counted only a few times. V is TRBV7-3 and J is TRBJ1-2; D gene ambiguous. Germline V gene data show CDR1 as SGHTA and CDR2 as FQGTGA. Trimming pared 5 bases from V and 4 bases from J, leaving 8 bases between. The CDR3 runs to 12 residues. This CDR3 reads CASSANGYGYTF. Here the CDR3 DNA reads TGTGCCAGCAGCGCAAACGGCTATGGCTACACCTTC.

With regard to this clone: Other DNA sequences of this sample code for an identical CDR3. This chain links TRBV7-6 with TRBJ2-1; D might be TRBD2 (5 bases). From germline, CDR1 is SGHVS and CDR2 FNYEAQ. The V end lost 1 base, the J end lost 1 base, and 8 bases lay between the germline ends. CDR3 length: 15 amino acids. The CDR3 DNA sequence: TGTGCCAGCAGCTTAGAGACGGGATCCTACAATGAGCAGTTCTTC. The encoded protein is CASSLETGSYNEQFF.

The chain carries TRBV29-1 and TRBJ1-1; TRBD1 might be the D (6 bases). V lost 3 bases and J 0 bases, leaving 11 bases between the germline ends. The CDR3 has 14 amino acids. Germline V gene data show CDR1 as SQVTM and CDR2 as ANQGSEA. The CDR3 reads CSVESQGMNTEAFF. DNA of the CDR3: TGCAGCGTTGAGTCACAGGGAATGAACACTGAAGCTTTCTTT. The full variable domain, its missing parts supplied by reference TRBV29-1 and TRBJ1-1, is SAVISQKPSRDICQRGTSLTIQCQVDSQVTMMFWYRQQPGQSLTLIATANQGSEATYESGFVIDKFPISRPNLTFSTLTVSNMSPEDSSIYLCSVESQGMNTEAFFGQGTRLTVV.

J is TRBJ1-2 and V is TRBV28, with 9 bases aligning to TRBD1. Germline CDR1 is MDHEN and CDR2 is SYDVKM. The CDR3 has 14 residues. Unmatched junction bases numbered 10, after V lost 10 bases and J lost 4 bases. CDR3: CATSGSDRGYGYTF. The CDR3 DNA reads as TGTGCCACCTCCGGTTCGGACAGGGGCTATGGCTACACCTTC.

V gene TRBV25-1 combines with J gene TRBJ2-7; TRBD2 agrees at 11 bases. This CDR3 has 17 residues. Germline V CDR1 and CDR2: MGHDK, SYGVNS. Trimming cost V 4 bases and J 2 bases; bases outside gene matches: 10. CDR3 protein: CASSGWSGTSGTYEQYF. CDR3 DNA: TGTGCCAGCAGTGGATGGTCCGGGACTAGCGGTACCTACGAGCAGTACTTC.